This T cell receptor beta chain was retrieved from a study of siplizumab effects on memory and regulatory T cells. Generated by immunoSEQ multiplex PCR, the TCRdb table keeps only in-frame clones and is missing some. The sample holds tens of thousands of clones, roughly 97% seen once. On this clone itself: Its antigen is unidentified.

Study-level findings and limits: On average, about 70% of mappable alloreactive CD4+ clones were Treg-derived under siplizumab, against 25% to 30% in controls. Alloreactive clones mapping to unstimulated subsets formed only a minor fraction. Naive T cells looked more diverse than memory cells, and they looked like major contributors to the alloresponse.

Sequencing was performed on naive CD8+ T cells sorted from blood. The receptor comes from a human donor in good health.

The CDR3 reads CASSASQETQYF. The CDR3 coding sequence is TGTGCCAGCAGTGCCTCACAGGAGACCCAGTACTTC. The chain recombines TRBV6-5 with TRBJ2-5; D gene ambiguous. The CDR3 is 12 residues long. Germline V gives CDR1 MNHEY, CDR2 SVGAGI. The V gene lost 5 bases and the J gene lost 5 bases, with 9 bases spanning the gap.